The rows below give T cell receptor beta chains drawn from one sample of a study of control samples from healthy donors and cancer patients. Some clones are missing from TCRdb's copy, which holds only in-frame ones; the method was immunoSEQ multiplex PCR. The top ten clones hold about 4.9% of a sample with about 150,000 clones, about nine tenths of them seen once. Material for sequencing was blood. All receptors come from a man younger than 45 in good health. CDR3s include the opening cysteine and the closing phenylalanine or tryptophan.

V gene	J gene	CDR3 protein
TRBV5-4	TRBJ2-1	CASSSAWGDNEQFF
TRBV9	TRBJ2-3	CASSSRQGVPDTQYF
TRBV11-2	TRBJ2-2	CASSFWAEKHTGELFF
TRBV19	TRBJ2-1	CASSRTPRPRQTNEQFF
TRBV11-2	TRBJ2-1	CASSLVGNTYNEQFF
TRBV5-4	TRBJ1-5	CASSLGGGAPNQPQHF
TRBV19	TRBJ2-2	CATNLAGGPRPGELFF
TRBV7-2	TRBJ2-2	CASSFGGRRNTGELFF
TRBV7-6	TRBJ2-1	CASSSAGTSGAYNEQFF
TRBV7-9	TRBJ2-7	CASSLDRQTYEQYF
TRBV7-2	TRBJ1-5	CASSLETGQGLQPQHF
TRBV9	TRBJ1-2	CASSTQTGFYGYTF
TRBV5-5	TRBJ2-7	CASSSWDTLTYEQYF
TRBV5-4	TRBJ2-2	CASSLVVPQNTGELFF
TRBV7-2	TRBJ2-7	CASSSPGRGTYEQYF
TRBV10-2	TRBJ1-1	CASSVQGNTEAFF
TRBV5-1	TRBJ2-7	CASSLGQGAYEQYF